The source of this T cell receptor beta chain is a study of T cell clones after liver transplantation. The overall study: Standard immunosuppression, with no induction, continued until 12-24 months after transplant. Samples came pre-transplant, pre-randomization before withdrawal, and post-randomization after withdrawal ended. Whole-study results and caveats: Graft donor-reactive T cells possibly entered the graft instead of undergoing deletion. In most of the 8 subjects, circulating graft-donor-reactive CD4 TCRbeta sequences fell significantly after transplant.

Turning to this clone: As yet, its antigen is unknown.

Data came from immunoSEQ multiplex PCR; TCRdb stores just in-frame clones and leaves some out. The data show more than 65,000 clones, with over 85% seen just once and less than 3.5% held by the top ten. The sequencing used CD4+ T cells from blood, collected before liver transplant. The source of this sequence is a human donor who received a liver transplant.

The CDR3 here is CASSASGDEQFF. The CDR3 nucleotides read TGTGCCAGCTCGGCTAGCGGGGATGAGCAGTTCTTC. This sequence joins TRBV18 and TRBJ2-1, with 9 bases matching TRBD2. Germline-derived CDR1 and CDR2 are KGHSH and LQKENI. J gave up 8 bases and V 6 bases, and 2 bases lay outside the gene matches. The CDR3 has 12 residues.